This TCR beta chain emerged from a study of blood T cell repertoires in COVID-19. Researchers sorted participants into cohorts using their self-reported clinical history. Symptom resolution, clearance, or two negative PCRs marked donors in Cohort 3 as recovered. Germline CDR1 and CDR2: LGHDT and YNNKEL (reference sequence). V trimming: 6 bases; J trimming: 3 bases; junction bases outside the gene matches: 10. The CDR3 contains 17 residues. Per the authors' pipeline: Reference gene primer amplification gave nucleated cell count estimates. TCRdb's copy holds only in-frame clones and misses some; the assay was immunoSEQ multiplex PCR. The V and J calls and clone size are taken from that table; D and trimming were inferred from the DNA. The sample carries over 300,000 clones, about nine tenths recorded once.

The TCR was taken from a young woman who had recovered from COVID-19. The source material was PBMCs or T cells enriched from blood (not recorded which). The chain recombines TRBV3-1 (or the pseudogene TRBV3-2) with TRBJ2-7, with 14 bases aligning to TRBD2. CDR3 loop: CASSRLAGGPNSYEQYF. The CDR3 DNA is TGTGCCAGCAGTCGACTAGCGGGGGGGCCCAACAGCTACGAGCAGTACTTC.